The 20 T cell receptor beta chains given below trace back to one sample, sequenced in a study of T cells after yellow fever vaccination. TCRdb recomputed calls from the 5' RACE reads with MiXCR, one row per CDR3 protein. This repertoire shows approximately 550,000 distinct CDR3 sequences, 19% found once; its top ten account for roughly an eighth. The input for sequencing was PBMCs, taken 15 days after the yellow fever booster vaccination. These receptors all come from a man aged 25 to 45 who received the YFV17D yellow fever vaccine.

This clonotype was picked up a small number of times. This chain uses TRBV6-5 with TRBJ2-7, with 8 positions matching TRBD1. The J segment lost 5 bases and the V segment lost 6 bases, leaving 3 bases of the junction unmatched. This CDR3 spans 12 amino acids. Germline CDR1 reads MNHEY; CDR2 reads SVGAGI. CDR3 in DNA: TGTGCCAGCAGCCCGGACAGGGACGAGCAGTACTTC. Translation: CASSPDRDEQYF.

This clonotype has a handful of counts. The rearrangement uses TRBV7-9 and TRBJ2-4, with D maybe TRBD1 (8 bases). Germline loops: CDR1 SEHNR, CDR2 FQNEAQ (reference sequence). This CDR3 is 15 amino acids long. Trimming removed 5 bases from V and 7 bases from J, with 18 bases in between. As DNA, the CDR3 is TGTGCCAGCAGCCTAACGGGGGGACAGGAGAACATTCAGTACTTC. It is translated as CASSLTGGQENIQYF.

The table lists this clonotype with a few counts. The V gene is TRBV7-3, the J gene TRBJ2-5; TRBD2 matches 10 bases. There are 16 residues in the CDR3. Germline trimming cut 2 bases from V and 6 bases from J; bases unmatched to any gene: 9. Germline V gene data show CDR1 as SGHTA and CDR2 as FQGTGA. This CDR3 reads CASSLGLAGERKTQYF. CDR3 in DNA: TGTGCCAGCAGCTTAGGGCTAGCGGGAGAACGGAAGACCCAGTACTTC.

This chain uses TRBV5-5 with TRBJ2-3; D gene uncertain. V lost 0 bases, J lost 3 bases, and 11 bases lay in between. This CDR3 has 15 amino acids. CDR1 is SGHKS and CDR2 is YYEKEE in the germline V gene (reference sequence). As DNA, the CDR3 is TGTGCCAGCAGCTTGGAGTGGGGAACTACAGATACGCAGTATTTT. This sequence encodes CASSLEWGTTDTQYF. Supplemented by reference TRBV5-5 and TRBJ2-3, the full variable domain reads DAGVTQSPTHLIKTRGQQVTLRCSPISGHKSVSWYQQVLGQGPQFIFQYYEKEERGRGNFPDRFSARQFPNYSSELNVNALLLGDSALYLCASSLEWGTTDTQYFGPGTRLTVL.

V usage is TRBV12-5 and J usage is TRBJ2-7; 15 bases map to TRBD2. The CDR3 length is 16 residues. CDR1 is LGHNT and CDR2 is FRNRAP in the germline V gene. Losses at the gene ends were 3 bases for V and 7 bases for J; bases not matched to a gene: 7. The CDR3: CASGFAGTSGRYEQYF. CDR3 nucleotide sequence: TGTGCTAGTGGTTTCGCAGGGACTAGCGGGAGGTATGAGCAGTACTTC.

V is TRBV3-1 and J is TRBJ2-7; D gene ambiguous. Trimming pared 1 base from V and 3 bases from J, leaving 4 bases between. In germline, CDR1 is LGHDT, CDR2 YNNKEL (reference sequence). This CDR3 is 12 amino acids long. Here the CDR3 reads CASSQVIYEQYF. CDR3 DNA sequence: TGTGCCAGCAGCCAAGTTATCTACGAGCAGTACTTC.

The gene calls are TRBV12-3 or TRBV12-4 and TRBJ2-2, with D tentatively TRBD1 (5 bases). Trimming pared 6 bases from V and 4 bases from J, leaving 9 bases between. This CDR3 spans 13 amino acids. DNA for the CDR3: TGTGCCAGCAGGCCCAGGGCCACCGGGGAGCTGTTTTTT. Its translation: CASRPRATGELFF.

The chain is built from TRBV6-2 or TRBV6-3 and TRBJ2-7; 11 bases agree with TRBD2. There are 15 residues in the CDR3. Per the germline V gene, CDR1 is MNHEY and CDR2 is SVGEGT. The J segment lost 3 bases and the V segment lost 7 bases, leaving 8 bases of the junction unmatched. As DNA, the CDR3 is TGTGCCAGCAACCCTAGCGGGAGGCTCCTCTACGAGCAGTACTTC. Translated: CASNPSGRLLYEQYF.

The chain recombines TRBV7-3 with TRBJ2-3; TRBD2 might be the D (5 bases). V lost 4 bases to trimming and J lost 2 bases, with 13 bases between them. The germline gives CDR1 SGHTA, CDR2 FQGTGA. The CDR3 is made up of 15 amino acids. The CDR3 region has the DNA TGTGCCAGCAGCTCCAGCGGAGGTGCCACAGATACGCAGTATTTT. Its translation is CASSSSGGATDTQYF.

This chain joins TRBV27 and TRBJ1-6; unclear D gene. The CDR3 contains 17 residues. V was clipped by 0 bases and J by 0 bases, with 9 bases between them. Per germline, CDR1 MNHEY and CDR2 SMNVEV (reference sequence). CDR3 region: CASSLSRMRSYNSPLHF. As DNA, the CDR3 is TGTGCCAGCAGTTTATCACGGATGCGCTCCTATAATTCACCCCTCCACTTT.

This clonotype was found a few times. This chain connects TRBV20-1 to TRBJ2-3; TRBD2 might be the D (5 bases). The CDR3 is 13 amino acids. Trimming took off 0 bases at V and 7 bases at J, with 11 bases between the two ends. CDR1 is DFQATT and CDR2 is SNEGSKA in the germline V gene (reference sequence). CDR3 loop: CSARDGKSNTQYF. Written as DNA, the CDR3 is TGCAGTGCTAGAGACGGGAAATCGAATACGCAGTATTTT.

This chain connects TRBV29-1 to TRBJ2-7; D may match TRBD1 or TRBD2 (5 bases each). The V gene's germline CDR1 is SQVTM and CDR2 ANQGSEA. V dropped 4 bases and J dropped 0 bases, with 19 bases sitting between them. The length of the CDR3 is 16 residues. CDR3 residues: CSVGQGWSGSSYEQYF. The CDR3 bases are TGCAGCGTTGGTCAGGGATGGAGCGGTTCCTCCTACGAGCAGTACTTC.

This clonotype occurred a few times. J is TRBJ2-7 and V is TRBV7-2; 11 nucleotides match TRBD1. The CDR3 length is 15 residues. J gave up 2 bases and V 2 bases, and 2 bases lay outside the gene matches. CDR1 SGHTA and CDR2 FQGNSA come from the germline V gene. CDR3 residues: CASSLPGQGAYEQYF. The DNA of the CDR3 is TGTGCCAGCAGCTTACCGGGACAGGGGGCCTACGAGCAGTACTTC. Full variable domain (missing parts from reference TRBV7-2 and TRBJ2-7): GAGVSQSPSNKVTEKGKDVELRCDPISGHTALYWYRQSLGQGLEFLIYFQGNSAPDKSGLPSDRFSAERTGGSVSTLTIQRTQQEDSAVYLCASSLPGQGAYEQYFGPGTRLTVT.

This chain joins TRBV30 and TRBJ2-1, with 13 bases fitting TRBD2. Trimming removed 3 bases from V and 4 bases from J; junction bases left unmatched: 6. The V gene's germline CDR1 is GTSNPN and CDR2 SVGIG (reference sequence). The CDR3 covers 16 residues. The CDR3 protein is CAWRLGTSGKYNEQFF. For the CDR3, the DNA is TGTGCCTGGAGGTTGGGGACTAGCGGGAAATACAATGAGCAGTTCTTC.

The chain joins TRBV29-1 to TRBJ2-5; 12 nucleotides agree with TRBD2. Germline V gives CDR1 SQVTM, CDR2 ANQGSEA. With 7 bases clipped from V and 4 bases from J, the junction kept 7 bases outside the gene matches. The CDR3 has 14 amino acids. CDR3 sequence reads: CSANRLAGAETQYF. CDR3 nucleotide sequence: TGCAGCGCCAATAGACTAGCGGGAGCAGAGACCCAGTACTTC.

There are a few counts of this clonotype. The V gene is TRBV6-2 or TRBV6-3, the J gene TRBJ2-4, with 8 positions matching TRBD1. J gave up 8 bases and V 2 bases, and 14 bases lay outside the gene matches. The CDR3 sequence is 17 residues long. Germline assignment: CDR1 MNHEY and CDR2 SVGEGT. CDR3 sequence reads: CASSYPNRGFTSDIQYF. The CDR3 region has the DNA TGTGCCAGCAGTTACCCCAACAGGGGGTTCACCTCGGACATTCAGTACTTC.

The table lists this clonotype with a few counts. V usage is TRBV6-5 and J usage is TRBJ2-2, with D possibly being TRBD2 (6 bases). Germline CDR1 MNHEY, CDR2 SVGAGI. The CDR3 has 16 amino acids. V lost 3 bases to trimming and J lost 1 base, with 12 bases between them. The CDR3 loop reads CASSYSAGMNTGELFF. The CDR3 DNA sequence: TGTGCCAGCAGTTATTCCGCGGGGATGAACACCGGGGAGCTGTTTTTT.

This rearrangement joins TRBV15 to TRBJ1-1, with 10 bases aligning to TRBD1. This CDR3 has 17 amino acids. Germline CDR1 reads LNHNV; CDR2 reads YYDKDF (reference sequence). V shed 0 bases and J 3 bases; nucleotides not matched to a gene: 7. This CDR3 is CATSRDPPGQGYTEAFF. Written as DNA, the CDR3 is TGTGCCACCAGCAGAGATCCGCCGGGACAGGGGTACACTGAAGCTTTCTTT.

J is TRBJ2-1 and V is TRBV5-1, with 11 bases matching TRBD2. Germline V lookup: CDR1 SGHRS, CDR2 YFSETQ. J lost 10 bases, V lost 2 bases, and 5 bases had no gene match. The CDR3 spans 14 residues. CDR3 amino acids: CASSFSGRAREQFF. The CDR3 DNA reads as TGCGCCAGCAGCTTTAGCGGGAGGGCGCGGGAGCAGTTCTTC. The entire variable domain, with the rest obtained from reference TRBV5-1 and TRBJ2-1, is as follows: KAGVTQTPRYLIKTRGQQVTLSCSPISGHRSVSWYQQTPGQGLQFLFEYFSETQRNKGNFPGRFSGRQFSNSRSEMNVSTLELGDSALYLCASSFSGRAREQFFGPGTRLTVL.

This clonotype has a handful of counts. This chain connects TRBV20-1 to TRBJ2-3; D ambiguous. V lost 3 bases and J lost 6, with 13 bases in between. CDR3 length: 13 residues. Germline V gives CDR1 DFQATT, CDR2 SNEGSKA (reference sequence). The chain's CDR3 is CSARRTSRDTQYF. In DNA form, the CDR3 reads TGCAGTGCTAGGAGGACCAGCCGGGATACGCAGTATTTT.